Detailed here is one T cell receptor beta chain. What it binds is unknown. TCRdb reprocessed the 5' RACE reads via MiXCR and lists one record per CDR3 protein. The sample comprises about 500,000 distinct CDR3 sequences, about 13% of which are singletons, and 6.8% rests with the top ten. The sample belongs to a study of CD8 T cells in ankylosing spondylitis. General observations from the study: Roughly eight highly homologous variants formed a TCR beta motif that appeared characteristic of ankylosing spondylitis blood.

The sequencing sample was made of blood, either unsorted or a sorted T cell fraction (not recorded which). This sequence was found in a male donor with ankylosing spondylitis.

In DNA form, the CDR3 reads TGTGCCAGCAGGACAGGGGTAGAGACCCAGTACTTC. Encoded protein: CASRTGVETQYF. The chain uses TRBV12-3 or TRBV12-4 and TRBJ2-5; 8 bases are shared with TRBD1. Trimming cost V 6 bases and J 4 bases; bases outside gene matches: 1. The CDR3 has 12 residues.